This TCR beta chain was sequenced in a study of T cells after yellow fever vaccination. General study findings and limits: When the response was secondary, it was weaker but reached its peak faster, day 5 versus 15.

In making TCR cDNA, 5'RACE template switching added a universal primer site and UMIs to it. TCRdb reprocessed the 5' RACE reads via MiXCR and lists one record per CDR3 protein. This sample carries about 300,000 distinct CDR3 sequences, roughly 9% of them seen once, and the ten largest clones take about 3%. This clonotype was seen at least ten times. Its antigen is not known. One end of the junction varies from germline; a read error may be responsible. Germline CDR1 reads SSHAT; CDR2 reads FNYEAQ (reference sequence). This CDR3 contains 14 residues. The TCR comes from a man between 18 and 35 years old who received the YFV17D yellow fever vaccine. The sequencing here drew on CD4+ T cells sorted from PBMCs, taken 5 days after the yellow fever booster vaccination. The V and J genes are TRBV7-7 and TRBJ2-5; 9 positions match TRBD1. CDR3 nucleotides: TGTGCTAGCAGCCTCTCTGGACAGGGGATGACCCAGTACTTC. Its protein product is CASSLSGQGMTQYF.